This record concerns one TCR beta chain sequence. V lost 4 bases and J lost 5; bases outside the gene matches: 8. The CDR3 is made up of 14 amino acids. Germline CDR1 is SQVTM and CDR2 is ANQGSEA. RNA, at about 0.45 to 1 ug, was reverse transcribed with random hexamers. An immunoSEQ multiplex PCR generated amplified TCR beta CDR3 products spanning 54 Vbeta and 13 Jbeta. TCRdb recomputed calls from the immunoSEQ multiplex PCR reads with MiXCR, one row per CDR3 protein. Among about 280,000 distinct CDR3 sequences listed, 70% to 90% were seen once. Included as multiple sclerosis controls were treatment-naive patients who had stable or active relapsing-remitting disease. Negative isolation was applied to CD8+ and CD4+ T cells, and FACS enrichment was applied to TEMRA cells. The data derive from a study of CD8 T cells in Susac syndrome.

J is TRBJ1-1 and V is TRBV29-1; 9 bases agree with TRBD1. The source is a human donor with multiple sclerosis. The specimen sequenced was CD8+ T cells from PBMCs. The CDR3 loop is CSVGSTGTGTEAFF. The CDR3 nucleotides read TGCAGCGTTGGATCCACCGGGACAGGGACTGAAGCTTTCTTT.